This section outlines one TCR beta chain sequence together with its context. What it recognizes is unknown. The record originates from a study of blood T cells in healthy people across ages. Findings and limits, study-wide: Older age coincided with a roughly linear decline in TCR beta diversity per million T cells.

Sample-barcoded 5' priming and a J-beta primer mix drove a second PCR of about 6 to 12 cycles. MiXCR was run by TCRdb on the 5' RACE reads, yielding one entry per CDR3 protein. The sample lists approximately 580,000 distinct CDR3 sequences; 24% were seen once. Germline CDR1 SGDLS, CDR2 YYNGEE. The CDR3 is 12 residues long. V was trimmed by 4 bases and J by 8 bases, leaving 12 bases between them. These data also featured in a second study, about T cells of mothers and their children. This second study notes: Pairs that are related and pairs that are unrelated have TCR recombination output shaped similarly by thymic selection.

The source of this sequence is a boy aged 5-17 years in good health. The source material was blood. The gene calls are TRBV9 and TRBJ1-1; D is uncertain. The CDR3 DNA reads TGTGCCAGCAGCAAACGACCCGGGGAAGCTTTCTTT. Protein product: CASSKRPGEAFF. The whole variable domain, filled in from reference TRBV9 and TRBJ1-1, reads DSGVTQTPKHLITATGQRVTLRCSPRSGDLSVYWYQQSLDQGLQFLIQYYNGEERAKGNILERFSAQQFPDLHSELNLSSLELGDSALYFCASSKRPGEAFFGQGTRLTVV.